This T cell receptor beta chain was documented in a study of monozygotic twins with inflammatory bowel disease. The CDR3 is 15 amino acids. Germline lookup yields CDR1 SGHDT and CDR2 YYEEEE. General study points: No detectable difference in repertoire similarity separated concordant from discordant twins, possibly as a result of limited power. Neither one strong signal nor one clonotype associated with IBD was supported.

As for this clonotype: As yet, its antigen is unknown.

An amount of 3500 ng of total RNA was used for each TCR library. Incorporation of UMIs carrying a 6-nucleotide sample barcode was performed by template switching. TCRdb processed the 5' RACE reads again and assigns one entry to each CDR3 protein, with no DNA. The sample yields 300,000 to 400,000 distinct CDR3 sequences, of which the top ten take up roughly 2.6%. The sequence was collected from a human donor with ulcerative colitis or Crohn's disease, or a healthy co-twin of an affected twin (not recorded which). The chain uses TRBV5-6 and TRBJ2-2. Specimen: blood. The CDR3 sequence: CASSQGWISTGELFF.